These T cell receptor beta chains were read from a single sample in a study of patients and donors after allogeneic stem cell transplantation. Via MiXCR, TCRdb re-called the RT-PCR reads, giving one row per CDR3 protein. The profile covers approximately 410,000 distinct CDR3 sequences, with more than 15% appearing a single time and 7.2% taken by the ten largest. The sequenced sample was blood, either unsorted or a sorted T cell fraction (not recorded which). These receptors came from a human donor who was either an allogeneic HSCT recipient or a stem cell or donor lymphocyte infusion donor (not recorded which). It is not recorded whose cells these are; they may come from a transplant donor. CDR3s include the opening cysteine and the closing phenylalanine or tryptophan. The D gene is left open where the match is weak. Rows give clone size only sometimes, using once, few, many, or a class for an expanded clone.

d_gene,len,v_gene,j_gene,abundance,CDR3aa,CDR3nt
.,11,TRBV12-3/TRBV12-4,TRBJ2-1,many,CASSSSDEQFF,TGTGCCAGCAGTTCCTCGGATGAGCAGTTCTTC
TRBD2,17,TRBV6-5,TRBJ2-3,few,CASSYLNLAANTDTQYF,TGTGCCAGCAGTTACCTCAACCTAGCGGCCAACACAGATACGCAGTATTTT
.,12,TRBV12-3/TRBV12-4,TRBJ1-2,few,CASSIANYGYTF,TGTGCCAGCAGCATAGCTAACTATGGCTACACCTTC
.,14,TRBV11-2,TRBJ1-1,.,CASSPRGMGEEAFF,TGTGCCAGCAGCCCTAGGGGCATGGGGGAAGAAGCTTTCTTT
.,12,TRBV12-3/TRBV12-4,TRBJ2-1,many,CASGRRGNEQFF,TGTGCCAGCGGCCGGCGTGGCAATGAGCAGTTCTTC
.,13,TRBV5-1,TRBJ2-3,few,CASSLDSANTQYF,TGCGCCAGCAGCTTGGATTCGGCAAATACGCAGTATTTT
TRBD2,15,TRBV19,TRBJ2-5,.,CASSILAGFQGTQYF,TGTGCCAGTAGTATACTAGCGGGGTTCCAAGGGACCCAGTACTTC
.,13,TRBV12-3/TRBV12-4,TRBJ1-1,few,CASSSRTDTEAFF,TGTGCCAGCAGTTCCCGGACAGACACTGAAGCTTTCTTT
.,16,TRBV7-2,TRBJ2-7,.,CASSLDSAGGGYEQYF,TGTGCCAGCAGCTTAGATTCGGCGGGTGGAGGCTACGAGCAGTACTTC
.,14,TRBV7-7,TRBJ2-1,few,CASSVGGIRGEQFF,TGTGCCAGCAGCGTAGGGGGGATTAGGGGTGAGCAGTTCTTC
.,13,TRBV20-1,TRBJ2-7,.,CSARRQTLGEQYF,TGCAGTGCTAGACGGCAAACCTTAGGGGAGCAGTACTTC
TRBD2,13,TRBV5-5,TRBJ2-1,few,CASSEGLASEQFF,TGTGCCAGCAGCGAGGGACTAGCGTCTGAGCAGTTCTTC
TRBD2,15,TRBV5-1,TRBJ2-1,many,CASSLGLAGRDEQFF,TGCGCCAGCAGCTTGGGGCTAGCGGGGAGAGATGAGCAGTTCTTC
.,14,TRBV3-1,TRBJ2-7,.,CASSQGTASYEQYF,TGTGCCAGCAGCCAAGGGACAGCTTCCTACGAGCAGTACTTC
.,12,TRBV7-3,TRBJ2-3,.,CASSLRGSTQYF,TGTGCCAGCAGCTTACGTGGGAGTACGCAGTATTTT
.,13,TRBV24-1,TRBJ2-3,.,CATSGFSTDTQYF,TGTGCCACCAGTGGATTTAGCACAGATACGCAGTATTTT
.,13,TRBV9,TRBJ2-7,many,CASSAGSPNEQYF,TGTGCCAGCAGTGCCGGGAGTCCCAACGAGCAGTACTTC
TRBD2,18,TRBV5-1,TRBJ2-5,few,CASSLGTSGISNRETQYF,TGCGCCAGCAGCCTCGGGACTAGCGGGATTAGTAACCGAGAGACCCAGTACTTC
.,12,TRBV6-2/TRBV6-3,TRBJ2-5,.,CASSNTEETQYF,TGTGCCAGCAGCAACACGGAAGAGACCCAGTACTTC
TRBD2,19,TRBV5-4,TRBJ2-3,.,CASSLSKREGGWPDDTQYF,TGTGCCAGCAGCTTGTCAAAGCGGGAGGGTGGTTGGCCCGATGATACGCAGTATTTT
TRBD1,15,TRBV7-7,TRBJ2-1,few,CASSGGDRGLAEQFF,TGTGCTAGCAGTGGGGGGGACAGGGGGCTTGCTGAGCAGTTCTTC
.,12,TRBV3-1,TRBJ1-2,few,CASSYQGGTGTF,TGTGCCAGCAGCTACCAAGGGGGGACGGGCACCTTC
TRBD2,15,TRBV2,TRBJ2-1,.,CASSGTSGGRNEQFF,TGTGCCAGCAGTGGGACTAGCGGGGGCCGCAATGAGCAGTTCTTC
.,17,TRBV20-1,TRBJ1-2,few,CSAPQGRGSRGGYGYTF,TGCAGTGCACCCCAGGGTCGGGGGTCCCGAGGCGGCTATGGCTACACCTTC
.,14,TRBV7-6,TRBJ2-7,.,CASSPHSRSYEQYF,TGTGCCAGCAGCCCGCACAGCCGCTCCTACGAGCAGTACTTC
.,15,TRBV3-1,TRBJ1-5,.,CASSQDPDFNQPQHF,TGTGCCAGCAGCCAAGACCCGGACTTCAATCAGCCCCAGCATTTT
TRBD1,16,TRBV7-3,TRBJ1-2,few,CASSHRGAGGNYGYTF,TGTGCCAGCAGCCATCGGGGGGCAGGGGGAAACTATGGCTACACCTTC
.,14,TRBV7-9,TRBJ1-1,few,CASSSGHRNTEAFF,TGTGCCAGCAGCTCTGGGCACAGGAACACTGAAGCTTTCTTT
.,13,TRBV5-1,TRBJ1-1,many,CASSFVENTEAFF,TGCGCCAGCAGCTTCGTGGAGAACACTGAAGCTTTCTTT
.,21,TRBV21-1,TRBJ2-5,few,CASSKGFGWTSGRDNQETQYF,TGTGCCAGCAGCAAAGGGTTTGGTTGGACTAGCGGGAGGGATAACCAAGAGACCCAGTACTTC
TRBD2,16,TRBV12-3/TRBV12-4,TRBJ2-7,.,CASSFKASGRGYEQYF,TGTGCCAGCAGTTTCAAGGCTAGCGGGAGAGGCTACGAGCAGTACTTC
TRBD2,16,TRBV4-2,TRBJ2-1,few,CASSQLTSGSGNEQFF,TGTGCCAGCAGCCAACTGACTAGCGGGAGCGGCAATGAGCAGTTCTTC
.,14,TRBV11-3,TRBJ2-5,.,CASSLGKGRETQYF,TGTGCCAGCAGCTTGGGAAAGGGTCGAGAGACCCAGTACTTC
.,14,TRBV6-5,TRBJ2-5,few,CASSSAPIGETQYF,TGTGCCAGCAGTTCGGCCCCTATCGGGGAGACCCAGTACTTC
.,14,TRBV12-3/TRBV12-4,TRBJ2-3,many,CASSFVELTDTQYF,TGTGCCAGCAGCTTCGTGGAGCTCACAGATACGCAGTATTTT
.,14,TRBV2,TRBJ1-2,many,CASNPGAGGYGYTF,TGTGCCAGCAATCCGGGCGCCGGGGGCTATGGCTACACCTTC
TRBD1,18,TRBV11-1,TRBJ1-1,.,CASSLSRGSRDRGPEAFF,TGTGCCAGCAGCTTGAGCAGAGGATCCCGGGACAGGGGACCTGAAGCTTTCTTT
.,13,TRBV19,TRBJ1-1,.,CASSILGPREAFF,TGTGCCAGTAGTATATTGGGACCACGTGAAGCTTTCTTT
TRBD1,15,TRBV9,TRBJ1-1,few,CASSVDPQGATEAFF,TGTGCCAGCAGCGTAGATCCGCAGGGGGCGACTGAAGCTTTCTTT
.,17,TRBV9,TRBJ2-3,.,CASSVGGLRTFTDTQYF,TGTGCCAGCAGCGTAGGGGGACTCCGAACTTTCACAGATACGCAGTATTTT
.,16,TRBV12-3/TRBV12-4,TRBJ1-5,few,CASSLAPGQMGQPQHF,TGTGCCAGCAGTTTAGCGCCAGGGCAGATGGGTCAGCCCCAGCATTTT